Presented here are 22 T cell receptor beta chains from one specimen sequenced in a study of blood T cell repertoires in COVID-19. Generated by immunoSEQ multiplex PCR, the TCRdb table keeps only in-frame clones and is missing some. Of 250,000 or so clones listed, 80% to 90% are singletons. The specimen was peripheral blood. The receptors were gathered from a man under 40 with COVID-19, enrolled during active disease.

J is TRBJ1-5 and V is TRBV7-2; TRBD1 matches 10 bases. The CDR3 length is 17 residues. Germline CDR1 and CDR2: SGHTA and FQGNSA. V was pared by 4 bases and J by 4 bases, with 10 bases of the junction left unmatched. The CDR3 is CASSSHGGQGTNQPQHF. The CDR3 DNA follows: TGTGCCAGCAGCTCCCACGGGGGACAGGGGACTAATCAGCCCCAGCATTTT.

This chain connects TRBV5-1 to TRBJ1-2; D gene ambiguous. Germline CDR1 reads SGHRS; CDR2 reads YFSETQ. Trimming removed 0 bases at V and 8 bases at J, with 23 bases between. The CDR3 totals 17 residues. The CDR3 protein is CASSLGLRSSSSPGYTF. CDR3 nucleotide sequence: TGCGCCAGCAGCTTGGGCTTGCGTTCGTCCTCTTCACCCGGCTACACCTTC.

This chain uses TRBV4-3 with TRBJ2-1; D possibly corresponds to TRBD2 (5 bases). Germline assignment: CDR1 LGHNA and CDR2 YSLEER. This CDR3 is built from 16 residues. V lost 0 bases to trimming and J lost 1 base, with 10 bases between them. The CDR3 protein is CASSQDRAVSYNEQFF. The CDR3 DNA is TGCGCCAGCAGCCAAGATCGAGCGGTATCCTACAATGAGCAGTTCTTC.

This sequence joins TRBV30 and TRBJ1-6; D might be TRBD1 (6 bases). Germline assignment: CDR1 GTSNPN and CDR2 SVGIG (reference sequence). CDR3 length equals 14 residues. Trimming removed 0 bases from V and 8 bases from J, with 11 bases in between. The CDR3: CAWSVDRGYSPLHF. CDR3 DNA sequence: TGTGCCTGGAGTGTGGACAGAGGGTATTCACCCCTCCACTTT.

This CDR3 reads CASSSNGRRGYGYTF. The CDR3 region has the DNA TGTGCCAGCAGTTCCAATGGGCGTCGGGGATATGGCTACACCTTC. V gene TRBV27 combines with J gene TRBJ1-2, with D hard to call. The CDR3 is made up of 15 amino acids. CDR1 and CDR2 (germline): MNHEY, SMNVEV (reference sequence). The germline V and J ends were trimmed by 4 bases and 5 bases, with 17 bases remaining between them.

V is TRBV4-2 and J is TRBJ1-1, with D perhaps matching TRBD1 (5 bases). Germline V gene data show CDR1 as LGHNA and CDR2 as YNFKEQ. The germline V and J ends were trimmed by 2 bases and 2 bases, with 15 bases remaining between them. CDR3 length: 16 residues. CDR3 nucleotides: TGTGCCAGCAGCCAAAAGGCTTTGACAGCCAACACTGAAGCTTTCTTT. The encoded protein is CASSQKALTANTEAFF.

V and J are TRBV19 and TRBJ1-5, with TRBD1 matching 8 bases. Trimming cost V 3 bases and J 7 bases; bases outside gene matches: 8. CDR1 and CDR2 from the germline V gene are LNHDA and SQIVND (reference sequence). This CDR3 comprises 15 residues. The CDR3 DNA reads TGTGCCAGTAGTATCCTCTTACAGGGGGGACAGCCCCAGCATTTT. Protein product: CASSILLQGGQPQHF.

The chain recombines TRBV28 with TRBJ2-7; D may be TRBD1 (6 bases). V dropped 5 bases and J dropped 0 bases, with 11 bases sitting between them. Germline V gene lookup returns CDR1 MDHEN and CDR2 SYDVKM. CDR3 length equals 14 residues. CDR3 sequence: CASSQTGSSYEQYF. The CDR3 region has the DNA TGTGCCAGCAGTCAAACAGGGAGCTCCTACGAGCAGTACTTC.

The chain links TRBV9 to TRBJ1-5, with D unclear. CDR3 length equals 14 residues. Trimming left V 1 base short and J 9 bases short, with 14 bases between. Per germline, CDR1 SGDLS and CDR2 YYNGEE. This CDR3 is CASSVSFDGGPQHF. As DNA, the CDR3 is TGTGCCAGCAGCGTAAGCTTTGATGGAGGGCCCCAGCATTTT.

The V and J genes are TRBV10-2 and TRBJ2-2, with TRBD1 matching 9 bases. This CDR3 has 16 residues. V was clipped by 2 bases and J by 4 bases; unmatched bases: 5. CDR1 is WSHSY and CDR2 is SAAADI in the germline V gene. Written as DNA, the CDR3 is TGCGCCAGCAGTGAGGTCGGGACAGGGTTCACCGGGGAGCTGTTTTTT. It yields the protein CASSEVGTGFTGELFF.

The chain couples TRBV5-4 to TRBJ1-6, with D unclear. The CDR3 covers 15 residues. Germline V gene data show CDR1 as SGHNT and CDR2 as YYREEE (reference sequence). V lost 2 bases and J 5 bases, leaving 11 bases between the germline ends. CDR3 protein: CASSFGGANNSPLHF. In DNA form, the CDR3 reads TGTGCCAGCAGCTTCGGAGGAGCCAATAATTCACCCCTCCACTTT.

This clone has a single count. The V call is TRBV2, the J call TRBJ2-1; TRBD2 might be the D (6 bases). This CDR3 spans 14 amino acids. The V end lost 2 bases, the J end lost 8 bases, and 13 bases lay between the germline ends. Germline V gene data show CDR1 as SNHLY and CDR2 as FYNNEI. CDR3 sequence reads: CASSERSGAYEQFF. CDR3 sequence (DNA): TGTGCCAGCAGTGAAAGGTCGGGAGCATATGAGCAGTTCTTC.

The chain uses TRBV4-2 and TRBJ2-7, with a tentative D call TRBD1 (5 bases). The germline V gene has CDR1 LGHNA and CDR2 YNFKEQ. The CDR3 length is 14 residues. The V and J ends lost 4 bases and 1 base respectively, with 11 bases between them. CDR3 in amino acids: CASSLGRGSYEQYF. CDR3 in DNA: TGTGCCAGCAGCCTCGGAAGGGGTTCCTACGAGCAGTACTTC.

V is TRBV28 and J is TRBJ2-3; D is undetermined. The CDR3 extends over 13 amino acids. Germline loops: CDR1 MDHEN, CDR2 SYDVKM. Trimming took 2 bases from V and 6 from J, leaving 9 bases between them. CDR3 in DNA: TGTGCCAGCAGTTTAGTGGCTTTCGATACGCAGTATTTT. Translated, it gives CASSLVAFDTQYF.

The gene calls are TRBV7-8 and TRBJ1-1; 8 bases fit TRBD1. J was trimmed by 4 bases and V by 5 bases; bases with no gene match: 6. This CDR3 spans 14 amino acids. From germline, CDR1 is SGHVS and CDR2 FQNEAQ. The CDR3 sequence: CASSIRQGTTEAFF. The CDR3 nucleotides are TGTGCCAGCAGCATCCGACAGGGGACCACTGAAGCTTTCTTT.

This chain uses TRBV6-2 or TRBV6-3 with TRBJ1-5, with 7 bases fitting TRBD1. Germline assignment: CDR1 MNHEY and CDR2 SVGEGT. The CDR3 has 15 amino acids. The trim removed 2 bases at V and 3 bases at J, leaving 4 bases unmatched. The CDR3 region has the DNA TGTGCCAGCAGTTACAGGGGGCATTTCAATCAGCCCCAGCATTTT. Encoded protein: CASSYRGHFNQPQHF.

The chain recombines TRBV7-2 with TRBJ2-7; possibly TRBD1 for D (5 bases). Trimming stripped 8 bases from V and 6 bases from J, with 17 bases between. Germline CDR1 is SGHTA and CDR2 is FQGNSA. The CDR3 contains 13 residues. The chain's CDR3 is CASSSPGWGEQYF. Here the CDR3 DNA reads TGTGCCAGCTCCAGCCCAGGGTGGGGCGAGCAGTACTTC. Complete variable domain (other parts from reference TRBV7-2 and TRBJ2-7): GAGVSQSPSNKVTEKGKDVELRCDPISGHTALYWYRQSLGQGLEFLIYFQGNSAPDKSGLPSDRFSAERTGGSVSTLTIQRTQQEDSAVYLCASSSPGWGEQYFGPGTRLTVT.

The chain joins TRBV19 to TRBJ2-1; 12 bases line up with TRBD2. Germline loops: CDR1 LNHDA, CDR2 SQIVND (reference sequence). The CDR3 extends over 16 amino acids. The ends lost 9 bases at V and 6 bases at J; junction bases unmatched: 12. CDR3 region: CASILAGGLPGNEQFF. The CDR3 nucleotides are TGTGCCAGCATACTAGCGGGAGGACTCCCAGGCAATGAGCAGTTCTTC. The entire variable domain, with the rest obtained from reference TRBV19 and TRBJ2-1, is as follows: DGGITQSPKYLFRKEGQNVTLSCEQNLNHDAMYWYRQDPGQGLRLIYYSQIVNDFQKGDIAEGYSVSREKKESFPLTVTSAQKNPTAFYLCASILAGGLPGNEQFFGPGTRLTVL.

V is TRBV19 and J is TRBJ1-1; D gene unclear. CDR3 length equals 13 residues. CDR1 and CDR2 from the germline V gene are LNHDA and SQIVND (reference sequence). The V end was cut by 4 bases, the J end by 0 bases, with 6 bases between. The CDR3 DNA sequence: TGTGCCAGTAGTAGGCAGATGAACACTGAAGCTTTCTTT. The encoded protein is CASSRQMNTEAFF. The variable domain in full, completed from reference TRBV19 and TRBJ1-1, reads DGGITQSPKYLFRKEGQNVTLSCEQNLNHDAMYWYRQDPGQGLRLIYYSQIVNDFQKGDIAEGYSVSREKKESFPLTVTSAQKNPTAFYLCASSRQMNTEAFFGQGTRLTVV.

This clone is a singleton in its sample. The genes are TRBV28 and TRBJ2-1, with TRBD2 matching 8 bases. Trimming cost V 7 bases and J 7 bases; bases outside gene matches: 9. The CDR3 loop spans 14 amino acids. Germline V CDR1 and CDR2: MDHEN, SYDVKM. Here the CDR3 reads CASKLSGSRNEQFF. The CDR3 region has the DNA TGTGCCAGCAAACTCAGCGGGAGTCGTAATGAGCAGTTCTTC.

The chain links TRBV9 to TRBJ2-3; 8 nucleotides align to TRBD2. Trimming took 4 bases from V and 7 from J; bases not matched to a gene: 17. The CDR3 is made up of 17 amino acids. The germline V gene encodes CDR1 SGDLS and CDR2 YYNGEE. The CDR3, as DNA: TGTGCCAGCAGCCCCCGAGCCGGGACTAGGGCGGCGTATACGCAGTATTTT. Translating it yields CASSPRAGTRAAYTQYF.

This clone was detected only once. This sequence joins TRBV19 and TRBJ1-5, with TRBD1 matching over 9 bases. Looked up from germline, CDR1 is LNHDA and CDR2 is SQIVND (reference sequence). The V gene end was trimmed by 7 bases and the J gene end by 6 bases; junction bases not matched to a gene: 4. This CDR3 has 13 amino acids. DNA for the CDR3: TGTGCCAGTAATGGACAGGGGCTTCAGCCCCAGCATTTT. Its translation is CASNGQGLQPQHF.